The T cell receptor (beta chain) under discussion was sequenced for a study of CD8 T cells in ankylosing spondylitis. Study results and limitations: Seemingly characteristic of ankylosing spondylitis blood was a TCR beta motif consisting of 7 or 8 highly homologous variants.

Quantitative 5'-RACE with molecular barcodes generated TCR beta libraries. TCRdb redid the calling of the 5' RACE reads with MiXCR, one entry per CDR3 protein. Of about 340,000 distinct CDR3 sequences listed, roughly 14% are singletons. A remark on this clonotype: What it recognizes is unknown.

Germline lookup yields CDR1 MDHEN and CDR2 SYDVKM. This CDR3 comprises 19 residues. V gave up 2 bases and J gave up 2 bases, with 19 bases separating them. The chain joins TRBV28 to TRBJ2-6, with D possibly TRBD1 on 5 matching bases. The receptor's source is a male donor with ankylosing spondylitis or in good health (not recorded which). What was sequenced was blood, either unsorted or a sorted T cell fraction (not recorded which). Here the CDR3 DNA reads TGTGCCAGCAGTTTACTAAGGCTCAGGGCAGAGGCTGGGGCCAACGTCCTGACTTTC. This gives the protein CASSLLRLRAEAGANVLTF.